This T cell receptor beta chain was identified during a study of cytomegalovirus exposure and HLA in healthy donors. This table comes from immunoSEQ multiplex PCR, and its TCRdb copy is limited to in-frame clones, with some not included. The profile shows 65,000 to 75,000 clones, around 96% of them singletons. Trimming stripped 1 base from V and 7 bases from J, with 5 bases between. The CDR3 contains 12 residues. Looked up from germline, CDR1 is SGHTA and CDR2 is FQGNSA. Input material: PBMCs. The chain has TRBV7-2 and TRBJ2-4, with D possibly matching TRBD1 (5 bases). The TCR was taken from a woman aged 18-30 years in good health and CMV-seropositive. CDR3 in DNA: TGTGCCAGCAGCTTAGAGGGGAACATTCAGTACTTC. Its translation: CASSLEGNIQYF.